This T cell receptor (beta chain) was observed in a study of cytotoxic CD8 clonotypes in ibrutinib-treated CLL. About the research overall: The patients comprised roughly 10 relapsed/refractory and about 15 treatment-naive cases, around 18 IGHV unmutated.

For this clone: The antigen is undetermined.

The CDR3 length is 14 residues. Trimming cost V 5 bases and J 6 bases; bases outside gene matches: 5. Germline CDR1 MDHEN, CDR2 SYDVKM. Findings and limits, study-wide: There were differences in sampling times between sustained-remission and progressing patients. Public clonotypes were uncommon and contracted or stayed stable on treatment. Clonality climbed at ibrutinib response, then dropped toward baseline at progression.

Sequencing was performed with immunoSEQ multiplex PCR; in TCRdb, only in-frame clones are kept and a portion is missing. Of more than 110,000 clones listed, more than 85% are singletons. The chain is built from TRBV28 and TRBJ2-3, with 10 bases that match TRBD1. The clonotype originates from a human donor with chronic lymphocytic leukemia. This specimen was PBMCs, taken after 12 months of ibrutinib treatment. CDR3 sequence: CASSLTGGADTQYF. For the CDR3, the DNA is TGTGCCAGCAGTCTGACAGGGGGCGCCGATACGCAGTATTTT.